This TCR beta chain stems from a study of identifying expanded T cells in peripheral blood. V was pared by 4 bases and J by 1 base, with 18 bases between. Germline V lookup: CDR1 SGHRS, CDR2 YFSETQ. The CDR3 has 16 residues. This clone occurred a few times. The antigen remains undetermined. Some clones are missing from TCRdb's copy, which holds only in-frame ones; the method was immunoSEQ multiplex PCR. The table has 50,000 to 65,000 clones, over 75% seen once. Findings and limits, study-wide: Technical replicates showed around 1.1 changed clones; roughly two weeks roughly 16; four weeks 19. Across healthy donors, higher total template counts meant significantly greater roughly 2-week count variance.

This clonotype originated in a person aged 18-69 years in good health. Sequencing input: blood. This chain links TRBV5-1 with TRBJ2-7, with D maybe TRBD2 (5 bases). CDR3 nucleotides: TGCGCCAGCAGCCCGGAGGTGGCCGGAACTTCCTACGAGCAGTACTTC. This codes for CASSPEVAGTSYEQYF. The variable domain in full, completed from reference TRBV5-1 and TRBJ2-7, reads KAGVTQTPRYLIKTRGQQVTLSCSPISGHRSVSWYQQTPGQGLQFLFEYFSETQRNKGNFPGRFSGRQFSNSRSEMNVSTLELGDSALYLCASSPEVAGTSYEQYFGPGTRLTVT.